The following is a T cell receptor beta chain sequence with its context. What this receptor recognizes is not known. Per-nucleotide qualities are absent, and no much larger clonotype sits a single base away. V ends up 4 bases short and J 7 bases short, with an unmatched junction base count of 7. Counted from cysteine to phenylalanine, this CDR3 has 14 amino acids. CDR3 DNA only is kept here, 42 bases in frame from base 1. The germline V gene (reference sequence) sets CDR1 to GTSNPN and CDR2 to SVGIG. The sample comes from a study of radiation and T cells in renal cell carcinoma (dated by TCRdb to the early 2020s). The study in broad terms: TCR beta sequencing covered around 50 samples in total, comprising some 25 tumors and roughly 27 peripheral blood samples. The final blood draw was performed at 4 weeks after radiation, at the same time as nephrectomy. Across all 53 samples, several million unique CDR3 nucleotide sequences encoding about 2.4 million unique CDR3 amino acid sequences were identified. The research as a whole found: Because the trial had a single-armed design, the trial could not examine how radiation dose or scheduling affected the TCR repertoire. Top tumor clonotypes rose in blood from baseline to 2 weeks post-radiation, then contracted by 4 weeks, suggesting transient expansion of tumor-resident clones. Because pretreatment tumor biopsies were not available, the study could not determine whether clonotypes were already present within the tumor at baseline. Changes in the blood repertoire were not tracked past 4 weeks after treatment.

The immunoSEQ kit was used, according to the manufacturer's recommendations, to generate TCR beta libraries from genomic DNA. Library preparation used a first multiplex PCR with proprietary primers, then a second PCR adding unique barcodes, with bead cleanups after each round. Each sample batch included a kit-provided positive control reaction and a negative control reaction. The final libraries were assessed on an Agilent 4200 TapeStation D1000 ScreenTape, pooled by volume, and quantified by qPCR. An Illumina NextSeq500 fitted with a MidOutput 150-cycle cartridge performed the sequencing, running 156 Read1 cycles and 15 Index1 cycles with the kit's custom primers. The pooled library was loaded at 0.95 to 1 pM with approximately 20% PhiX control spiked in. In the paper's pipeline: The vendor-processed data were analyzed in R, and a clonotype was defined as all T cells that share the same CDR3 nucleotide sequence. In the clone abundance analyses, frequencies were normalized to the 10,000 most abundant clones in each sample. Public T cell clones, averaging fewer than five per sample, were removed before analysis. Tumor-enriched clonotypes and baseline blood-enriched clonotypes were defined as those with an abundance difference of at least 32-fold between compartments. A beta-binomial differential abundance model was applied to find clonotypes that expanded or contracted between blood time points. The Baroni-Urbani and Buser coefficient was used to measure tumor-blood repertoire similarity, and groups were compared with two-tailed Wilcoxon tests in R. TCRdb holds this immuneACCESS table with in-frame rearrangements only. Some clones are missing; in checked studies, unresolved V genes explain under half, and the rest has no known cause. V and J calls and clone size are copied from that table; D and trimming were computed from the DNA. The sample table holds around 99,000 clones, of which roughly 82% were seen once. The top ten clonotypes cover 7.2% of the sample.

This specimen's time point label, interpreted: blood 4 weeks post-SBRT, at nephrectomy. Per the publication, the treatment or condition label means: 15 Gy SBRT to primary tumor, nephrectomy 4 weeks later. The samples were obtained from a clinical trial, where primary renal cell carcinomas were treated with 15 Gy stereotactic body radiation therapy and then removed by nephrectomy 4 weeks afterward. Serial peripheral blood from radiation-treated patients was sampled at baseline, 2 weeks and 4 weeks after SBRT to track tumor-enriched clonotypes. Every patient's renal cell carcinoma showed clear cell pathology. Genomic DNA for TCR sequencing was prepared using the QIAamp DNA Blood Mini Kit (Qiagen). Samples were included in the analyses only if all quality control checks were passed.

This chain is built from TRBV30 and TRBJ1-1; TRBD1 matches 12 bases in the middle. The sequence was obtained from a man between 60 and 70 years old with renal cell carcinoma. The material was blood, obtained from a patient whose treatment included radiotherapy and nephrectomy. CDR3 protein: CAWTRDRGLNEAFF. The sequenced DNA is TGTGCCTGGACCCGGGACAGGGGGCTAAATGAAGCTTTCTTT.